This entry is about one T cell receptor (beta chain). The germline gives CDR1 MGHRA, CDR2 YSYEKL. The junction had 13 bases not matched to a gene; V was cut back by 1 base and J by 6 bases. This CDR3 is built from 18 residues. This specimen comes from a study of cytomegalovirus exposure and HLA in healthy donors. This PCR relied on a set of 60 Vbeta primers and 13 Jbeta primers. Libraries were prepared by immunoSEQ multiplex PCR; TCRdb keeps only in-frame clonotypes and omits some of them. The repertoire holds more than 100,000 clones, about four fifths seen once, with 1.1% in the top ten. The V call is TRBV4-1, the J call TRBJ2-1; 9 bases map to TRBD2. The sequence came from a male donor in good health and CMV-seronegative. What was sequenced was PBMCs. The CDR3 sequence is CASSQANVLAGRPNEQFF. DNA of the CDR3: TGCGCCAGCAGCCAAGCCAACGTCCTAGCGGGGCGACCCAATGAGCAGTTCTTC.